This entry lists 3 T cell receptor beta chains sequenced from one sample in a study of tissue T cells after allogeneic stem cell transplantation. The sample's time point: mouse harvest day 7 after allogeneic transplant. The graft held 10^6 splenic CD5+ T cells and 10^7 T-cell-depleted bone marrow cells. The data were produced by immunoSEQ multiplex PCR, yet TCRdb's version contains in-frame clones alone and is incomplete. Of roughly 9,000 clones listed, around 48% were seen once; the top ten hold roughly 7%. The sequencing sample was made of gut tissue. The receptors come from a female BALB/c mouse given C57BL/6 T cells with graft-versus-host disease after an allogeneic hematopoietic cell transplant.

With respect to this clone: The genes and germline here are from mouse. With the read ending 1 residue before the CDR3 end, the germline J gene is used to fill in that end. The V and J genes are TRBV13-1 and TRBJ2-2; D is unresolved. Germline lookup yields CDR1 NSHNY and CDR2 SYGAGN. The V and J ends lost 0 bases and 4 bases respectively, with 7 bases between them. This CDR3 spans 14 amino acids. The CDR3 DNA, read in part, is TGTGCCAGCAGTGATGCATCATCCACCGGGCAGCTCTAC. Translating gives CASSDASSTGQLY. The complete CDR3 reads CASSDASSTGQLYF.

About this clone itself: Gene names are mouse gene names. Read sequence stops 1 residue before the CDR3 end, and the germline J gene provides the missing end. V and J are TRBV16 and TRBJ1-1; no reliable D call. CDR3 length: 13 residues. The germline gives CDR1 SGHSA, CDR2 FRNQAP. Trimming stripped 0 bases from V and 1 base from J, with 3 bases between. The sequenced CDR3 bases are TGTGCAAGCAGCTTAGAGGGAAACACAGAAGTCTTC. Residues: CASSLEGNTEVF. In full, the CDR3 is CASSLEGNTEVFF.

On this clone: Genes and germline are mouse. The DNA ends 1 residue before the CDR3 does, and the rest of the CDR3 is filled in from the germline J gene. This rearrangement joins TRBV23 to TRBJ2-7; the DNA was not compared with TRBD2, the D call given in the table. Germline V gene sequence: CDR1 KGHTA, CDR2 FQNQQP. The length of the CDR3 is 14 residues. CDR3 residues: CSSSQETGGYEQYF. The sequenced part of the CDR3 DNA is TGCTCCAGCAGTCAGGAGACTGGGGGCTATGAACAGTAC.